Listed below are T cell receptor beta chains from one sample, sequenced in a study of T cells in Graves' hyperthyroidism and ophthalmopathy. TCRdb re-derived calls from the multiplex PCR reads in MiXCR, one entry per CDR3 protein. The table shows around 380,000 distinct CDR3 sequences, with around an eighth occurring only once. Sequencing was done on a sample of blood. The receptors shown here come from a young man with Graves' hyperthyroidism that later progressed to Graves' ophthalmopathy. Each CDR3 is given with its conserved first and last residue. The D gene is left open where the match is weak. The size entry is marked missing in some rows and otherwise reads once, few, many or a size class.

cdr3_length	d_call	v_call	clone_size	j_call	cdr3_nt	cdr3_aa
16	TRBD2	TRBV9	few	TRBJ2-1	TGTGCCAGCAGCCAGGGAGGGACTAGCGCGGGGAATGAGCAGTTCTTC	CASSQGGTSAGNEQFF
14	.	TRBV7-8	many	TRBJ1-3	TGTGCCAGCAGCTTCGGGGCCCCGGGAAACACCATATATTTT	CASSFGAPGNTIYF
15	.	TRBV10-1	many	TRBJ1-1	TGCGCCAGCAGTGAAGGCGGGCCAGGGGCGGCTGAAGCTTTCTTT	CASSEGGPGAAEAFF
14	.	TRBV19	.	TRBJ2-7	TGTGCCAGTACCCCCGGAGCAGGGATCTACGAGCAGTACTTC	CASTPGAGIYEQYF
14	.	TRBV27	few	TRBJ2-2	TGTGCCAGCAGTTTATCAGGGTTTACCGGGGAGCTGTTTTTT	CASSLSGFTGELFF
17	TRBD2	TRBV7-8	.	TRBJ2-3	TGTGCCAGCAGCTTAGGACTAGCGGGGAGTGTCACAGATACGCAGTGTTTT	CASSLGLAGSVTDTQCF
17	.	TRBV6-2/TRBV6-3	.	TRBJ1-1	TGTGCCAGCAGTTCCACCCCATGGACACGATCTAACACTGAAGCTTTCTTT	CASSSTPWTRSNTEAFF
15	TRBD1	TRBV7-9	many	TRBJ2-7	TGTGCCAGCAGCCCGACTGGGACAGGGAGAAACGAGCAGTACTTC	CASSPTGTGRNEQYF
16	.	TRBV18	many	TRBJ2-5	TGTGCCAGCTCACCACCGGCATATACAGTACAAGAGACCCAGTACTTC	CASSPPAYTVQETQYF
15	.	TRBV7-9	many	TRBJ1-4	TGTGCCAGCAGCTTAGTCCAGGGCCCTAATGAAAAACTGTTTTTT	CASSLVQGPNEKLFF
14	TRBD1	TRBV2	.	TRBJ2-1	TGTGCCAGCAGCCGGGGGACAGGGGGCACTGAGCAGTTCTTC	CASSRGTGGTEQFF
15	TRBD1	TRBV5-4	few	TRBJ1-2	TGTGCCAGCAGCTTGGCGGGACAGAAAAACTATGGCTACACCTTC	CASSLAGQKNYGYTF
13	.	TRBV4-1	.	TRBJ2-3	TGCGCCAGCAGCCAACAAGGTGGGGATACGCAGTATTTT	CASSQQGGDTQYF
16	TRBD1	TRBV15	.	TRBJ1-4	TGTGCCACCAGCCTCCGGACAGGGGGAGGGAGTGAAAAACTGTTTTTT	CATSLRTGGGSEKLFF
14	.	TRBV6-1	many	TRBJ1-1	TGTGCCAGCAGTGAAGATGCCAGCCTCACTGAAGCTTTCTTT	CASSEDASLTEAFF
14	.	TRBV7-8	many	TRBJ1-4	TGTGCCAGCAGCCCACGGCGGAATAATGAAAAACTGTTTTTT	CASSPRRNNEKLFF
13	.	TRBV30	.	TRBJ2-2	TGTGCCTGGAGTAACAGGAACACCGGGGAGCTGTTTTTT	CAWSNRNTGELFF
14	TRBD1	TRBV2	.	TRBJ1-4	TGTGCCAGCAGCATAGGGACAGGGTTTGAAAAACTGTTTTTT	CASSIGTGFEKLFF
11	.	TRBV12-3/TRBV12-4	many	TRBJ2-1	TGTGCCAGCAGTACCTGGGGTGAGCAGTTCTTC	CASSTWGEQFF